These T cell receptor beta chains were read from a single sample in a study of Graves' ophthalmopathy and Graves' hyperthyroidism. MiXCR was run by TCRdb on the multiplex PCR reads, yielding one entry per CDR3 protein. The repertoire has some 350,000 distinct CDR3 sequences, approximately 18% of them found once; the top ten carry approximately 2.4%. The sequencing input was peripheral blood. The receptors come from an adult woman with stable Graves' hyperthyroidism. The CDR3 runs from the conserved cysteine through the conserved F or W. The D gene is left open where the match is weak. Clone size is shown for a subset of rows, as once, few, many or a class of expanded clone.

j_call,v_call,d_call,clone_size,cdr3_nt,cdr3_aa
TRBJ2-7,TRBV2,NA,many,TGTGCCAGCAGGGGCCAGGTTGGGGACTACGAGCAGTACTTC,CASRGQVGDYEQYF
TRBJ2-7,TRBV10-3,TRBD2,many,TGTGCCACCTGTCGGGAGGGACGGGCCGAGCAGTACTTC,CATCREGRAEQYF
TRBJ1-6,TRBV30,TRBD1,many,TGTGCCTGGACCGGGCCGGGACAGGGGAATTCACCCCTCCACTTT,CAWTGPGQGNSPLHF
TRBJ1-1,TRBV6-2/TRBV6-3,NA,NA,TGTGCCAGCAGCCGTACAAGGGGTGCTGAAGCTTTCTTT,CASSRTRGAEAFF
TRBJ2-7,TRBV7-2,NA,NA,TGTGCCAGCAGGCAAGGGCCAACCTACGAGCAGTACTTC,CASRQGPTYEQYF
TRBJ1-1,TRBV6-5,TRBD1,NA,TGTGCCAGCAGTTACCCTAGGACAGGGGTGATCACTGAAGCTTTCTTT,CASSYPRTGVITEAFF
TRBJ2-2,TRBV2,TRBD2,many,TGTGCCAGCAGCTCCCGGATAGCGGGAGCAAACGGGGAGCTGTTTTTT,CASSSRIAGANGELFF
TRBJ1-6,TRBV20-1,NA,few,TGCAGTGCTACAGACTTATATTCACCCCTCCACTTT,CSATDLYSPLHF
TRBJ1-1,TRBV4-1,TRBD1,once,TGCGCCAGCAGCCGACTAGGGGGCGGAGCCATGAACACTGAAGCTTTCTTT,CASSRLGGGAMNTEAFF
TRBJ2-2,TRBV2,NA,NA,TGTGCCAGCAGTGGGGGGCAAGGAGGGACAACACGCGGGGAGCTGTTTTTT,CASSGGQGGTTRGELFF
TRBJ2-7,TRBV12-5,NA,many,TGTGCTAGTGGTTTGGTGAAACAGGGTGAGCAGTACTTC,CASGLVKQGEQYF
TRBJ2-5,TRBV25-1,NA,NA,TGTGCCAGCAGTGAAAATACGGGAAAAGAGACCCAGTACTTC,CASSENTGKETQYF
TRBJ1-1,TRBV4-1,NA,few,TGCGCCAGCAACACGCGGGCGGGGAACACTGAAGCTTTCTTT,CASNTRAGNTEAFF
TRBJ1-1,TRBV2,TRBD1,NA,TGTGCCAACCGACAGGGACCGTACACTGAAGCTTTCTTT,CANRQGPYTEAFF
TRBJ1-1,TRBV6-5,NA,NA,TGTGCCAGCATTATACCGGGACCCGGCACTGAAGCTTTCTTT,CASIIPGPGTEAFF
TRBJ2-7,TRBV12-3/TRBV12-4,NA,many,TGTGCCAGCAGTTTTAGTAGTAGTCGAGGCGAGCAGTACTTC,CASSFSSSRGEQYF
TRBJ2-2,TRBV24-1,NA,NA,TGTGCCACCAGTGATTCTGGGACCTCTTATTATGCCGGGGAGCTGTTTTTT,CATSDSGTSYYAGELFF
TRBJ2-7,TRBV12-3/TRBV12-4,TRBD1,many,TGTGCCAGCAGTTCAGAACAGGGGGCGAAGAGCTACGAGCAGTACTTC,CASSSEQGAKSYEQYF
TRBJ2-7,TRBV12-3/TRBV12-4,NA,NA,TGTGCCAGCAGTTTCCCTCGGGACGGATACGAGCAGTACTTC,CASSFPRDGYEQYF
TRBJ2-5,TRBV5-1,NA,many,TGCGCCAGCAGCTTCGACAGGATCCAAGAGACCCAGTACTTC,CASSFDRIQETQYF
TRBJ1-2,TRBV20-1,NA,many,TGCAGTGCAAGAGGAGTGGGGGCCAACTATGGCTACACCTTC,CSARGVGANYGYTF
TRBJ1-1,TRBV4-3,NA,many,TGCGCCAGCAGCCAAGACGCAGGGTTCGGCCCCGTCACTGAAGCTTTCTTT,CASSQDAGFGPVTEAFF
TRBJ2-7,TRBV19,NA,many,TGTGCCAGTAGGGCCGTTGATTCCTACGAGCAGTACTTC,CASRAVDSYEQYF
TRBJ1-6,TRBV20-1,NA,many,TGCAGTGTCCAGCGGGAGGGGGAAATTGATTCACCCCTCCACTTT,CSVQREGEIDSPLHF
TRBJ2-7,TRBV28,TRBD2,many,TGTGCCAGCAGTCCTGGCAGTAGCGGGAGTATTTACGAGCAGTACTTC,CASSPGSSGSIYEQYF
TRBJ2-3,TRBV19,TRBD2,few,TGTGCCAGTAGTATCGAGCGGGAGGGCCGAAGGGGCACAGATACGCAGTATTTT,CASSIEREGRRGTDTQYF
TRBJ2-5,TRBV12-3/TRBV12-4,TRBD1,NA,TGTGCCAGCATCCGGACAGGTGGTCAAGAGACCCAGTACTTC,CASIRTGGQETQYF
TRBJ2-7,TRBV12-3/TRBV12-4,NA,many,TGTGCCAGCAGTTTAGCGTTTACAGGGACTCGGGATGAGCAGTACTTC,CASSLAFTGTRDEQYF
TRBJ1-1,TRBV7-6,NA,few,TGTGCCAGCAGCACGATGACAGGAAGGAACACTGAAGCTTTCTTT,CASSTMTGRNTEAFF
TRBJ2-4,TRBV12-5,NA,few,TGTGCTAGTGGTTCTGGTGGGGGAGCCGGTTCACAGTACTTC,CASGSGGGAGSQYF
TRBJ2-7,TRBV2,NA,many,TGCGCCAGCAGTGAAGTCGGGTTTGAAGAGCAGTACTTC,CASSEVGFEEQYF
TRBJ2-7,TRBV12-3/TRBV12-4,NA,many,TGTGCCAGCAGTCCCCCGGTAAATGGCTACGAGCAGTACTTC,CASSPPVNGYEQYF
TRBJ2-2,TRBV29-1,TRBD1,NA,TGCAGCGACTCCGGGACAGGGGAGAACGGGGAGCTGTTTTTT,CSDSGTGENGELFF
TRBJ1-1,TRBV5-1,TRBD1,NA,TGCGCCAGCAGGTATGACGGGACAGCGGGCACTGAAGCTTTCTTT,CASRYDGTAGTEAFF
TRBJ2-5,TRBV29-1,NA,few,TGCAGCGTTGAAGATGAAAAGGGGAGGGAGACCCAGTACTTC,CSVEDEKGRETQYF
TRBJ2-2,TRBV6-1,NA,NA,TGTGCCAGCAGCCAGACCCCCGGGGAGCTGTTTTTT,CASSQTPGELFF
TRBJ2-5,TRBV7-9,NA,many,TGTGCCAGCAGCTTAATAAGTTCAGGCGGACCTCTGTACTTC,CASSLISSGGPLYF
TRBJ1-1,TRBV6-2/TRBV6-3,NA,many,TGTGCCAGCAGTTACTCGGGACTACGTACAGAGAACACTGAAGCTTTCTTT,CASSYSGLRTENTEAFF
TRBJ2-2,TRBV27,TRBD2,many,TGTGCCAGCAGTGATGGACTAGCGGGAGGGTCCGGGGAGCTGTTTTTT,CASSDGLAGGSGELFF
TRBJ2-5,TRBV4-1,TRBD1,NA,TGCGCCAGCAGCCAAACTCCGGGGACAGGGGCTTTTCAAGAGACCCAGTACTTC,CASSQTPGTGAFQETQYF
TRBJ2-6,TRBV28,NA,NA,TGTGCCAGCAGCGGGGGCTCGTCATCTGGGGCCAACGTCCTGACTTTC,CASSGGSSSGANVLTF
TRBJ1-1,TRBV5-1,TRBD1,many,TGCGCCAGCAGCTTGAGGTTGACAGGGAAATCTGAAGCTTTCTTT,CASSLRLTGKSEAFF
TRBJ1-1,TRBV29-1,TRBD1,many,TGCAGCGTTGGGACAGGGTCCACTGAAGCTTTCTTT,CSVGTGSTEAFF
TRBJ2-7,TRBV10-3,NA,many,TGTGCCATCAGTGATGGGGCCTTGAGCTCCTACGAGCAGTACTTC,CAISDGALSSYEQYF
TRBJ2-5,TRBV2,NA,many,TGTGCCAGCAGTGCAAGACTAGTGTCGGAAGAGACCCAGTACTTC,CASSARLVSEETQYF
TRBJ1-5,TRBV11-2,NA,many,TGTGCCAGCGGGAGCAGCAATCAGCCCCAGCATTTT,CASGSSNQPQHF
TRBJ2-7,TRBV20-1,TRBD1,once,TGCAGTGCTAGGAAAACAGGGGCCCACTCCTACGAGCAGTACTTC,CSARKTGAHSYEQYF
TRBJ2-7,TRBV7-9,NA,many,TGTGCCAGCAGCTTAACGGACCAGCAGTACTTC,CASSLTDQQYF
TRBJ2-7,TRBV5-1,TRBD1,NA,TGCGCCAGCAGCGACACAGGGGGCCAGGGGTCAGAGCAGTACTTC,CASSDTGGQGSEQYF
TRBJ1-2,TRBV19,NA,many,TGTGCCAGTAGTCCAGGGGTTAACTATGGCTACACCTTC,CASSPGVNYGYTF
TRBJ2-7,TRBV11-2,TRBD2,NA,TGTGCCAGCAGCTTAGGACTTAGCGGGAGTAGCTCCTACGAGCAGTACTTC,CASSLGLSGSSSYEQYF